These T cell receptor beta chains were read from a single sample in a study of cytomegalovirus exposure and HLA in healthy donors. Sequenced by immunoSEQ multiplex PCR; TCRdb stores in-frame clones only, minus some. Here the sample spans 160,000 or so clones, around three quarters being singletons. The sequencing sample was made of PBMCs. The receptors shown here come from a woman aged 40 to 50 in good health and CMV-seronegative. CDR3s leave out the opening cysteine and the closing phenylalanine or tryptophan. The order of the fields is J gene, V gene, CDR3 protein.

>TRBJ1-2|TRBV18
ASSPQTGGDYGYT
>TRBJ2-2|TRBV28
ASRRAGRTGELF
>TRBJ2-1|TRBV5-1
ASSLFAGVTDEQF
>TRBJ2-1|TRBV6-4
ASSDSLAGYNEQF
>TRBJ2-2|TRBV13
ASEGQVGRELF
>TRBJ2-3|TRBV5-4
ASKRAGTSGTTTDTQY
>TRBJ2-2|TRBV28
ASSFSSGFTGELF
>TRBJ1-2|TRBV27
ASSLQRTGRAYGYT
>TRBJ2-1|TRBV9
ASSPGGLAGGEQF
>TRBJ2-5|TRBV7-6
ASSLRAGRETQY
>TRBJ1-3|TRBV5-8
ASSADGGSGNTIY
>TRBJ1-5|TRBV6-6
ASSPPDQPQH
>TRBJ2-7|TRBV5-6
ASSLGQSSYEQY
>TRBJ2-3|TRBV27
ASNSGQGIRDTQY
>TRBJ2-1|TRBV13
ASSGGGGNEQF
>-|TRBV5-6
ASSLASGFYEQY
>TRBJ1-1|TRBV5-1
ASSSSGGRTEAF
>TRBJ1-2|TRBV7-9
SSSTSVAVGGYT
>TRBJ2-7|TRBV28
ASSLLINEQY
>TRBJ2-5|TRBV5-6
ASSLRAGRETQY
>TRBJ2-7|TRBV5-1
ASSLGGLAGVQEQY
>TRBJ2-5|TRBV7-6
ASSPGLAGGGWETQY
>TRBJ2-7|TRBV10-1
ASVGTGEAYEQY
>TRBJ2-3|TRBV19
ARRRGLAASTDTQY
>TRBJ2-5|TRBV7-9
ASSRAEETQY
>TRBJ1-3|TRBV5-6
ASSLASGSALLNTIY
>TRBJ2-3|TRBV9
ASSVAAGVDTQY
>TRBJ1-1|TRBV14
ASKTAQGPSGGEAF
>TRBJ2-7|TRBV19
ASKDGPLGSEQY
>TRBJ2-7|TRBV4-1
ASSGNQVGRGDEQY
>TRBJ1-6|TRBV28
ASSLSGTGINYNSPLH
>TRBJ1-1|TRBV6-5
ASSSPRAGSNTEAF
>TRBJ1-1|TRBV27
ASRTQVDRNTEAF
>TRBJ2-1|TRBV6-1
ASGTSGRWYEQF
>TRBJ2-2|TRBV2
ASSTTGGVTGELF
>TRBJ2-2|TRBV2
ASTGLYWTERNTGELF
>TRBJ2-4|TRBV4-1
ASSQEGTSGRALENIQY
>TRBJ1-2|TRBV5-1
ASSLGGMGVYGYT
>TRBJ1-1|TRBV28
ASSPLRTGLVTEAF
>TRBJ2-2|TRBV28
ATDPGAGTGELF
>TRBJ1-1|TRBV29-1
SGLQGRNTEAF
>TRBJ2-1|TRBV28
ASSSRGGEQF
>TRBJ1-5|TRBV2
ASSVTDTNQPQH
>TRBJ1-1|TRBV9
ASSAKSGGNTEAF
>TRBJ2-5|TRBV21-1
ASSRGRGREGQLVETQY
>TRBJ2-2|TRBV5-4
ASSLGDRGFTGELF
>TRBJ2-7|TRBV5-6
ASSQTYEQY
>TRBJ2-2|TRBV6-6
ASSPGGVMGGELF
>TRBJ1-2|TRBV10-2
ASSERTGRRYGYT
>TRBJ1-1|TRBV7-2
ASSPDPGMNTEAF